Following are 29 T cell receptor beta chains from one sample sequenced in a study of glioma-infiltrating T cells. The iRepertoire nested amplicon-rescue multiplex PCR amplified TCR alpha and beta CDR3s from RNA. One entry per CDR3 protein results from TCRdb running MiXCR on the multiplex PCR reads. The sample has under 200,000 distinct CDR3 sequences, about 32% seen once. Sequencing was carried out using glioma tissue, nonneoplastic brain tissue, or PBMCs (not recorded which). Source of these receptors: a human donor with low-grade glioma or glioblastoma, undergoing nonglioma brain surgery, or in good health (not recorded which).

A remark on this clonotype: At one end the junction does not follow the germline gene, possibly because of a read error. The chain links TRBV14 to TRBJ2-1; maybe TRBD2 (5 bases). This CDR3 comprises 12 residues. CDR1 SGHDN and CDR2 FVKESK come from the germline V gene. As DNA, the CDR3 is TGTGCCATCAGCCAAGGAGGAGATGAGCAGTTCTTC. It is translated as CAISQGGDEQFF. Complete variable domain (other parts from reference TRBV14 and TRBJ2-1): EAGVTQFPSHSVIEKGQTVTLRCDPISGHDNLYWYRRVMGKEIKFLLHFVKESKQDESGMPNNRFLAERTGGTYSTLKVQPAELEDSGVYFCAISQGGDEQFFGPGTRLTVL.

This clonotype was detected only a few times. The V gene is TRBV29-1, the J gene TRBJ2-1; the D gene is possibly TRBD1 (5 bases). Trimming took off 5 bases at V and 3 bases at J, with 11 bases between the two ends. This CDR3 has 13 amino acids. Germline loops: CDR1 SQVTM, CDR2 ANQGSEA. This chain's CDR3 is CSVNQGSYNEQFF. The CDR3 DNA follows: TGCAGCGTTAACCAGGGAAGCTACAATGAGCAGTTCTTC.

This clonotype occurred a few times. This chain's CDR3 is CAIFGRRGGEQYF. In DNA, the CDR3 is TGCGCCATCTTCGGACGGAGAGGAGGCGAGCAGTACTTC. This chain joins TRBV4-3 and TRBJ2-7, with D possibly being TRBD2 (5 bases). The length of the CDR3 is 13 residues. The germline V and J ends were trimmed by 10 bases and 6 bases, with 19 bases remaining between them. CDR1 and CDR2 (germline): LGHNA, YSLEER.

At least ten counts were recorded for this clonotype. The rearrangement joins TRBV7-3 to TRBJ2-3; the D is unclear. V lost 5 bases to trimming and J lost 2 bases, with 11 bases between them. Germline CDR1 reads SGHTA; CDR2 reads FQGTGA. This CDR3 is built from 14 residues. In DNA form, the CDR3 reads TGTGCCAGCAGCCTCACTTACAACACAGATACGCAGTATTTT. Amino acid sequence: CASSLTYNTDTQYF.

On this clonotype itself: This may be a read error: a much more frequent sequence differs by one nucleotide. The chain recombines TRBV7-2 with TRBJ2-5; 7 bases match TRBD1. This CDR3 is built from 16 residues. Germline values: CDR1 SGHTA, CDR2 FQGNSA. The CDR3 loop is CSSSLRQGGIGETQYF. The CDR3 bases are TGTTCCAGCAGCCTCAGACAGGGTGGGATAGGGGAGACCCAGTACTTC.

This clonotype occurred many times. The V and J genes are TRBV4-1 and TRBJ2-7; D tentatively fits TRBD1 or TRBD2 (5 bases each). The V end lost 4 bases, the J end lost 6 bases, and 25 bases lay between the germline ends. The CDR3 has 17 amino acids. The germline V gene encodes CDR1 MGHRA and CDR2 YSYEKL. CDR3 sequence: CASSREPAGTVSVEQYF. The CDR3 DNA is TGCGCCAGCAGCCGCGAGCCCGCCGGGACCGTCTCAGTCGAGCAGTACTTC.

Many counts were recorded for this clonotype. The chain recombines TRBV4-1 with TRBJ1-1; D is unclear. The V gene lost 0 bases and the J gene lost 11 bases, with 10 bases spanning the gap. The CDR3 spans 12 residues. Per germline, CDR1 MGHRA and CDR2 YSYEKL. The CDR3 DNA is TGCGCCAGCAGCCAAGATGGGCCGTACGCTTTCTTT. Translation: CASSQDGPYAFF.

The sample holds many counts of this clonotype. The CDR3 is CASSLGTDNEQFF. CDR3 in DNA: TGTGCCAGCAGCTTAGGGACGGACAATGAGCAGTTCTTC. The V gene is TRBV7-6, the J gene TRBJ2-1; D gene ambiguous. Germline V CDR1 and CDR2: SGHVS, FNYEAQ. This CDR3 region has 13 residues. V lost 1 base and J 5 bases, leaving 6 bases between the germline ends.

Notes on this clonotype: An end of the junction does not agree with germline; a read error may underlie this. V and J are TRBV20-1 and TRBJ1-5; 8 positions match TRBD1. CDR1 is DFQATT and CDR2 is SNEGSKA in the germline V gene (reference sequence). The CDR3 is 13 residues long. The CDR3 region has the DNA TGCAGTGAGGCCGGACAGGGCAATCAGCCACAGCATTTT. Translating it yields CSEAGQGNQPQHF.

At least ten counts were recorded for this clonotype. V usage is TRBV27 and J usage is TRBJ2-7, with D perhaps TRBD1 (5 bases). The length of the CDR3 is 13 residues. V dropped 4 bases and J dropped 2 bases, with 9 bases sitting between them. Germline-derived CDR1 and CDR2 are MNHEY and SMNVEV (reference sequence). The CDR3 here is CASSWGTTYEQYF. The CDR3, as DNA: TGTGCCAGCAGTTGGGGCACCACCTACGAGCAGTACTTC.

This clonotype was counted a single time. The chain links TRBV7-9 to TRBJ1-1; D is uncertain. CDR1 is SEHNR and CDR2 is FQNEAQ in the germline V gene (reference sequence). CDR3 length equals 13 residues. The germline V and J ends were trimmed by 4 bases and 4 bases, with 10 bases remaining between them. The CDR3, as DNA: TGTGCCAGCAGCTCAGGCCTGGTCACTGAAGCTTTCTTT. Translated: CASSSGLVTEAFF.

The CDR3 nucleotides read TGTGCCAGCAGCTTCGACAGGGATCAGGGCTACACCTTC. The encoded protein is CASSFDRDQGYTF. The chain carries TRBV7-2 and TRBJ1-2, with 7 bases that match TRBD1. The germline V gene has CDR1 SGHTA and CDR2 FQGNSA. The CDR3 is 13 amino acids. The ends lost 3 bases at V and 8 bases at J; junction bases unmatched: 6.

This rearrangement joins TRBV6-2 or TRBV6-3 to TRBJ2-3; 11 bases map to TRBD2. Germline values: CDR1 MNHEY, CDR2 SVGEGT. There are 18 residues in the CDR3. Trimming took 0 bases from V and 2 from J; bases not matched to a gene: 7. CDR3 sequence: CASSYSGTSGSPTDTQYF. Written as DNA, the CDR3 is TGTGCCAGCAGTTACTCAGGCACTAGCGGGAGCCCCACAGATACGCAGTATTTT.

The CDR3 sequence: CASSQVRFGLFV. CDR3 coding DNA: TGTGCCAGCAGCCAAGTTAGATTTGGCCTCTTCGTC. J is TRBJ2-7 and V is TRBV3-1; D gene uncertain. The CDR3 has 12 amino acids. Germline V lookup: CDR1 LGHDT, CDR2 YNNKEL (reference sequence).

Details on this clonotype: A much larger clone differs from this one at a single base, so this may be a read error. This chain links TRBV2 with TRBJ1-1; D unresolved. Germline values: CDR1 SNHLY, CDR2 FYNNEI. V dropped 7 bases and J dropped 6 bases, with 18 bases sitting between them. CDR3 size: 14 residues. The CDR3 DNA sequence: TGTGCCAGCAAAGGACCTTCCCTAAACGCTGAAGCTTTCTTT. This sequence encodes CASKGPSLNAEAFF.

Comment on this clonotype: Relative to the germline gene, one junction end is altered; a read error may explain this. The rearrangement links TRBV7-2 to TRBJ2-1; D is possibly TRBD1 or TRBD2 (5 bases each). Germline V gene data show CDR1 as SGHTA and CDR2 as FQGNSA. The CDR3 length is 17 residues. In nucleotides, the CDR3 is TGTGTCAGCAGCTTAAGGTCGATCGGGGCTTCCCTTAATGAGCAGTTCTTC. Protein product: CVSSLRSIGASLNEQFF.

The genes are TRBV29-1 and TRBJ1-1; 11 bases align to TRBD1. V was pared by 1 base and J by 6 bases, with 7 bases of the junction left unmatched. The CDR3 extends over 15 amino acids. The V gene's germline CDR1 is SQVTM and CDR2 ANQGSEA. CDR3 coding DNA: TGCAGCGTTGAAGGTAGGACAGGGGGCTTACCTGAAGCTTTCTTT. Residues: CSVEGRTGGLPEAFF.

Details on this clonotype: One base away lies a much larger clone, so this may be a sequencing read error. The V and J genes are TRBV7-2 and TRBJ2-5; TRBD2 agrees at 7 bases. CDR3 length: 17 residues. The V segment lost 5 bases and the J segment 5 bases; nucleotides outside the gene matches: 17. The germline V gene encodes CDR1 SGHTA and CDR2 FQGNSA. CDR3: CASSQAVLGLLHETQYF. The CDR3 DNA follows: TGTGCCAGCAGCCAAGCTGTATTGGGACTACTCCACGAGACCCAGTACTTC.

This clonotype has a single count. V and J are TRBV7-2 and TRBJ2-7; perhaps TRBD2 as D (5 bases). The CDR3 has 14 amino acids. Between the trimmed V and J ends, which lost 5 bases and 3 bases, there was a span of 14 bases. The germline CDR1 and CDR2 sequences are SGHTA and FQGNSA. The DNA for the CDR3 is TGTGCCAGCAGCCGCTGGAGGAGCTTCTACGAGCAGTACTTC. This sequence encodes CASSRWRSFYEQYF.

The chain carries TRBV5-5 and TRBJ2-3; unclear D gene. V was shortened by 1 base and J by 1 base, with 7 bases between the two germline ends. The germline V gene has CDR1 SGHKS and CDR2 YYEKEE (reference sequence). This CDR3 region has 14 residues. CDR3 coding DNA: TGTGCCAGCAGCTTGAACCCAGGCACAGATACGCAGTATTTT. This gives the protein CASSLNPGTDTQYF.

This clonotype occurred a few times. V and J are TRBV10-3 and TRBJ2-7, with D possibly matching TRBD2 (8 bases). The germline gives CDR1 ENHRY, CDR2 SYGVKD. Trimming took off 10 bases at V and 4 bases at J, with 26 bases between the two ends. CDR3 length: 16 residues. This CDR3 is CATLREGQSLRYEQYF. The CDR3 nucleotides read TGTGCCACTCTTCGGGAGGGACAGAGCCTAAGATACGAGCAGTACTTC.

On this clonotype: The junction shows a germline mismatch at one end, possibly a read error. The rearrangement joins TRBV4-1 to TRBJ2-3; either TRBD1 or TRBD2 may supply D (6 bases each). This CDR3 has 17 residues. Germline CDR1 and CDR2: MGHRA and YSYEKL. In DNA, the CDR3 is TGCGCCAGCAGCCCGACCGGAGGCCGGGGGCTTACGGATAGGCAGTATTTC. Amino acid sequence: CASSPTGGRGLTDRQYF.

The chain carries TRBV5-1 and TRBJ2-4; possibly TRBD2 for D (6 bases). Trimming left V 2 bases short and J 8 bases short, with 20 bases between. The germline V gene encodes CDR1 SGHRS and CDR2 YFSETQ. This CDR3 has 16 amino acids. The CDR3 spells CASSFLQAGTGDIQYF. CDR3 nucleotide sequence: TGCGCCAGCAGCTTCCTCCAGGCGGGAACGGGAGACATTCAGTACTTC.

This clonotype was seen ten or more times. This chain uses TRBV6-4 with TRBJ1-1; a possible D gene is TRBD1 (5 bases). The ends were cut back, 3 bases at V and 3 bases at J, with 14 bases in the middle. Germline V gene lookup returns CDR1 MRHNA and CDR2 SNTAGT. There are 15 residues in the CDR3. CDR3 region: CASSEQGLGDTEAFF. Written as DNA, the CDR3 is TGTGCCAGCAGTGAGCAAGGGCTGGGGGACACTGAAGCTTTCTTT.

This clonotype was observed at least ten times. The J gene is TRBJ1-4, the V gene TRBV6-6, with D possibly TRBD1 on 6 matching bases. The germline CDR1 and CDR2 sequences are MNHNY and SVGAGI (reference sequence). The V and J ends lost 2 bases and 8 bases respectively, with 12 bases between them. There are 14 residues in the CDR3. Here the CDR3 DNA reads TGTGCCAGCAGTTACCTTGAGGGGGAAGAAAAACTGTTTTTT. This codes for CASSYLEGEEKLFF.

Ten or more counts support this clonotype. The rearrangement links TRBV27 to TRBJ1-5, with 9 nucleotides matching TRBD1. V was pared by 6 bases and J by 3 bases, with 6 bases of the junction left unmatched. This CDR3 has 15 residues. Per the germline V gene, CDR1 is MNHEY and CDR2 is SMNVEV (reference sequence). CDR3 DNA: TGTGCCAGCAGACCCACAGGGGGCTTCAATCAGCCCCAGCATTTT. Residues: CASRPTGGFNQPQHF.

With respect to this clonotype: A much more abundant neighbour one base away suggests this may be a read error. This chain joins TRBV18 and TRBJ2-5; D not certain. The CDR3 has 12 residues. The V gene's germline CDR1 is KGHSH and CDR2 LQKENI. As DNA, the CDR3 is TGTGCCAGCTCACCGACGGAAGAGACCGAGTACTTC. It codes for CASSPTEETEYF.

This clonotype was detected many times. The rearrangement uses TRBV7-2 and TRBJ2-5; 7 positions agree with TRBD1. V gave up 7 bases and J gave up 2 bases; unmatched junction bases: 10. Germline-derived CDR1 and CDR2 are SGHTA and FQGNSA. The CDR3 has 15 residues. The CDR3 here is CASTRTGTAQETQYF. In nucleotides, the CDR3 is TGTGCCAGCACGAGAACCGGGACAGCACAAGAGACCCAGTACTTC.

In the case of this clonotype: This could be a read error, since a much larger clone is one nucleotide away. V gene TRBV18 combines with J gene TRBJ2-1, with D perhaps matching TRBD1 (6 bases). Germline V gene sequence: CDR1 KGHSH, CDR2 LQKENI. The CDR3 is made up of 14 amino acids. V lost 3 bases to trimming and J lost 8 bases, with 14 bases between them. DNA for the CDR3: TGTGCCAGCTCACCCGAACAGGGATGGGATGAGCAGTTCTTC. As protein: CASSPEQGWDEQFF.